This passage covers 24 T cell receptor beta chains from one sample sequenced in a study of shared clonotypes between healthy human individuals. Libraries were prepared by immunoSEQ multiplex PCR; TCRdb keeps only in-frame clonotypes and omits some of them. Among 2 million or so clones, 95% were seen once, and the ten largest hold 0.1% to 0.15%. What was sequenced was naive CD4+ T cells sorted from blood. Subset here: CD45RA+ positively selected. The receptors here all came from a man aged 18 to 29 in good health.

This chain joins TRBV2 and TRBJ1-3, with D possibly matching TRBD1 (5 bases). V was trimmed by 4 bases and J by 0 bases, leaving 16 bases between them. The germline V gene encodes CDR1 SNHLY and CDR2 FYNNEI. CDR3 length equals 17 residues. CDR3 sequence reads: CASSVKAREGSGNTIYF. CDR3 sequence (DNA): TGTGCCAGCAGTGTTAAGGCCAGGGAGGGCTCTGGAAACACCATATATTTT.

V usage is TRBV19 and J usage is TRBJ1-6; 8 bases are a match to TRBD1. Germline CDR1 is LNHDA and CDR2 is SQIVND (reference sequence). The V segment lost 3 bases and the J segment 0 bases; nucleotides outside the gene matches: 4. The CDR3 is 17 residues long. CDR3 sequence: CASSIRTGSSYNSPLHF. Written as DNA, the CDR3 is TGTGCCAGTAGTATTCGGACAGGGAGCTCCTATAATTCACCCCTCCACTTT.

CDR3 nucleotides: TGTGCCAGACCGTATAATCCTAACTATGGCTACACCTTC. Amino acids: CARPYNPNYGYTF. The genes are TRBV6-7 and TRBJ1-2; D unresolved. TRBV6-7 is labeled an ORF, and its function is uncertain. The CDR3 is 13 amino acids. Deletions cut 9 bases from V and 0 bases from J, with 11 bases between.

The rearrangement uses TRBV7-6 and TRBJ2-7; TRBD2 matches 7 bases. Germline V gene sequence: CDR1 SGHVS, CDR2 FNYEAQ. The CDR3 has 15 residues. The V gene end was trimmed by 1 base and the J gene end by 4 bases; junction bases not matched to a gene: 7. The CDR3 loop is CASSLEAGRGYEQYF. The CDR3 nucleotides are TGTGCCAGCAGCTTAGAGGCAGGGAGGGGATACGAGCAGTACTTC.

CDR3 region: CASSLPGTTYGYTF. The CDR3 DNA reads TGTGCCAGCAGCTTGCCGGGGACGACATATGGCTACACCTTC. The chain couples TRBV5-4 to TRBJ1-2, with D possibly being TRBD1 (5 bases). The CDR3 has 14 residues. V lost 1 base to trimming and J lost 5 bases, with 12 bases between them. Germline V gene lookup returns CDR1 SGHNT and CDR2 YYREEE (reference sequence).

V gene TRBV30 combines with J gene TRBJ2-2; D remains ambiguous. Germline V gene lookup returns CDR1 GTSNPN and CDR2 SVGIG (reference sequence). The V gene lost 0 bases and the J gene lost 0 bases, with 11 bases spanning the gap. The CDR3 contains 16 residues. The CDR3 bases are TGTGCCTGGAGTGTATTGAGACCCCCGAACACCGGGGAGCTGTTTTTT. Encoded protein: CAWSVLRPPNTGELFF.

V usage is TRBV28 and J usage is TRBJ1-4; D possibly corresponds to TRBD1 (5 bases). The CDR3 sequence is 15 residues long. Per the germline V gene, CDR1 is MDHEN and CDR2 is SYDVKM. V lost 10 bases and J lost 0, with 15 bases in between. CDR3 residues: CATTTRETTNEKLFF. The CDR3 DNA sequence: TGTGCCACCACCACCAGGGAAACAACTAATGAAAAACTGTTTTTT.

The V gene is TRBV30, the J gene TRBJ2-2; a weak D match, TRBD1 (6 bases). This CDR3 is built from 13 residues. CDR1 is GTSNPN, CDR2 SVGIG, per germline (reference sequence). V lost 7 bases to trimming and J lost 0 bases, with 9 bases between them. The CDR3 loop reads CALGQTNTGELFF. The CDR3 DNA sequence: TGTGCCTTAGGACAGACGAACACCGGGGAGCTGTTTTTT.

The genes are TRBV7-2 and TRBJ2-3; tentatively, D is TRBD1 or TRBD2 (7 bases each). V lost 6 bases and J lost 4, with 17 bases in between. CDR1 and CDR2 from the germline V gene are SGHTA and FQGNSA. The CDR3 spans 15 residues. The CDR3 loop reads CASSRRGGTPDTQYF. DNA of the CDR3: TGTGCCAGCAGTCGCAGGGGGGGGACCCCAGATACGCAGTATTTT.

The genes are TRBV6-6 and TRBJ1-3, with D perhaps matching TRBD1 (6 bases). V shed 7 bases and J shed 0 bases, with 13 bases lying between them. Germline assignment: CDR1 MNHNY and CDR2 SVGAGI (reference sequence). The CDR3 extends over 15 amino acids. CDR3 coding DNA: TGTGCCAGCATTTTCGACAGGCTCTCTGGAAACACCATATATTTT. It codes for CASIFDRLSGNTIYF.

This clone has only one observation. This same CDR3 is encoded by further DNA sequences in the sample. This sequence joins TRBV5-1 and TRBJ2-1; 9 bases are shared with TRBD2. The V segment lost 0 bases and the J segment 4 bases; nucleotides outside the gene matches: 2. CDR1 and CDR2 (germline): SGHRS, YFSETQ. CDR3 size: 15 residues. The CDR3 DNA reads TGCGCCAGCAGCTTGGCGCTAGCGGGGTACAATGAGCAGTTCTTC. Encoded protein: CASSLALAGYNEQFF.

J is TRBJ2-3 and V is TRBV19, with 10 bases matching TRBD1. V lost 9 bases and J lost 2; bases outside the gene matches: 5. Germline-derived CDR1 and CDR2 are LNHDA and SQIVND (reference sequence). The CDR3 spans 14 residues. The CDR3 loop is CASRDRGPTDTQYF. Here the CDR3 DNA reads TGTGCCAGCCGGGACAGGGGACCCACAGATACGCAGTATTTT.

The chain joins TRBV6-1 to TRBJ2-7; the D gene could be TRBD1 or TRBD2 (5 bases each). Per the germline V gene, CDR1 is MNHNS and CDR2 is SASEGT. Trimming removed 2 bases from V and 7 bases from J, with 9 bases in between. The CDR3 runs 12 residues. The CDR3 is CASSEWGREQYF. The CDR3 DNA sequence: TGTGCCAGCAGTGAATGGGGACGGGAGCAGTACTTC.

This clone showed up just once. The gene calls are TRBV10-2 and TRBJ1-1; D might be TRBD1 (6 bases). The length of the CDR3 is 14 residues. V gave up 6 bases and J gave up 5 bases, with 16 bases separating them. CDR1 is WSHSY, CDR2 SAAADI, per germline. CDR3 sequence (DNA): TGCGCCAGCAGGGACAGACACGTTAGGACTGAAGCTTTCTTT. Its protein is CASRDRHVRTEAFF.

The chain uses TRBV10-3 and TRBJ2-5, with 7 nucleotides matching TRBD2. There are 19 residues in the CDR3. Trimming cost V 3 bases and J 9 bases; bases outside gene matches: 25. The germline gives CDR1 ENHRY, CDR2 SYGVKD. CDR3 sequence: CAISDLYLRRESGSTAQYF. In DNA form, the CDR3 reads TGTGCCATCAGTGACCTGTATCTCAGGCGGGAGAGCGGCTCCACGGCCCAGTACTTC.

V and J are TRBV30 and TRBJ2-2; 10 nucleotides match TRBD1. Germline V gene sequence: CDR1 GTSNPN, CDR2 SVGIG (reference sequence). V lost 4 bases, J lost 4 bases, and 9 bases stayed unmatched. CDR3 length: 16 residues. This CDR3 is CAWTTGGGVITGELFF. CDR3 DNA: TGTGCCTGGACGACAGGGGGCGGTGTAATCACCGGGGAGCTGTTTTTT.

This chain connects TRBV7-2 to TRBJ1-5, with D possibly matching TRBD1 (6 bases). CDR3 length equals 14 residues. Trimming pared 5 bases from V and 7 bases from J, leaving 15 bases between. CDR1 SGHTA and CDR2 FQGNSA come from the germline V gene. This CDR3 reads CASSTPGVGQPQHF. The CDR3 DNA follows: TGTGCCAGCAGCACTCCAGGGGTTGGGCAGCCCCAGCATTTT.

In DNA form, the CDR3 reads TGCGCCAGCAGCCGAACCGCTAGCGGGAAGTATGGGGAGCTGTTTTTT. Translating it yields CASSRTASGKYGELFF. The chain combines TRBV4-1 with TRBJ2-2, with 9 bases lining up with TRBD2. CDR3 size: 16 residues. Germline V gene data show CDR1 as MGHRA and CDR2 as YSYEKL. The V and J ends lost 4 bases and 8 bases, in that order; junction bases with no gene match: 11.

The chain couples TRBV5-1 to TRBJ1-2, with D perhaps matching TRBD1 (6 bases). The CDR3 loop spans 15 amino acids. Germline V lookup: CDR1 SGHRS, CDR2 YFSETQ. Trimming removed 0 bases at V and 7 bases at J, with 16 bases between. The CDR3 sequence is CASSLVGAQTGGYTF. The CDR3 DNA follows: TGCGCCAGCAGCTTGGTGGGGGCTCAAACCGGTGGCTACACCTTC. The whole variable domain, remainder taken from reference TRBV5-1 and TRBJ1-2, is KAGVTQTPRYLIKTRGQQVTLSCSPISGHRSVSWYQQTPGQGLQFLFEYFSETQRNKGNFPGRFSGRQFSNSRSEMNVSTLELGDSALYLCASSLVGAQTGGYTFGSGTRLTVV.

About this clone itself: Different DNA sequences within this sample yield the same CDR3. This chain joins TRBV6-5 and TRBJ2-7; the D is unclear. With 4 bases removed from V and 3 bases from J, the gap between germline ends came to 7 bases. Germline CDR1 and CDR2: MNHEY and SVGAGI. CDR3 length: 12 amino acids. Here the CDR3 reads CASSSKSYEQYF. The CDR3 DNA reads TGTGCCAGCAGTTCGAAAAGCTACGAGCAGTACTTC.

The CDR3 DNA is TGTGCCAGCAGCTACAGGGGTGGCTATGGCTACACCTTC. Translation: CASSYRGGYGYTF. The chain combines TRBV5-5 with TRBJ1-2, with 7 positions matching TRBD1. The ends lost 3 bases at V and 4 bases at J; junction bases unmatched: 3. The CDR3 is 13 amino acids. Germline lookup yields CDR1 SGHKS and CDR2 YYEKEE (reference sequence). The full variable domain, with the rest looked up from reference TRBV5-5 and TRBJ1-2, is DAGVTQSPTHLIKTRGQQVTLRCSPISGHKSVSWYQQVLGQGPQFIFQYYEKEERGRGNFPDRFSARQFPNYSSELNVNALLLGDSALYLCASSYRGGYGYTFGSGTRLTVV.

In the case of this clone: Other nucleotide sequences from this sample produce the same CDR3. The chain carries TRBV30 and TRBJ1-6; D unresolved. Trimming removed 0 bases at V and 7 bases at J, with 7 bases between. CDR3 length equals 13 residues. CDR1 and CDR2 from the germline V gene are GTSNPN and SVGIG (reference sequence). CDR3 sequence: CAWSVGENSPLHF. The CDR3 DNA is TGTGCCTGGAGTGTCGGTGAAAATTCACCCCTCCACTTT. The full variable domain, with the rest looked up from reference TRBV30 and TRBJ1-6, is SQTIHQWPATLVQPVGSPLSLECTVEGTSNPNLYWYRQAAGRGLQLLFYSVGIGQISSEVPQNLSASRPQDRQFILSSKKLLLSDSGFYLCAWSVGENSPLHFGNGTRLTVT.

The chain links TRBV5-6 to TRBJ2-3; no clear D gene. The CDR3 consists of 13 residues. The germline V and J ends were trimmed by 2 bases and 1 base, with 5 bases remaining between them. Germline CDR1 reads SGHDT; CDR2 reads YYEEEE. CDR3 DNA sequence: TGTGCCAGCAGCTTCCAGGGCACAGATACGCAGTATTTT. Protein product: CASSFQGTDTQYF.

The V and J genes are TRBV28 and TRBJ1-2; D is possibly TRBD1 (6 bases). The germline V and J ends were trimmed by 3 bases and 4 bases, with 12 bases remaining between them. The length of the CDR3 is 14 residues. Germline CDR1 MDHEN, CDR2 SYDVKM. CDR3 bases: TGTGCCAGCAGTTTTTACAGGGCTTCCTATGGCTACACCTTC. Translation: CASSFYRASYGYTF.